The clone carrying this T cell receptor (beta chain) has more than one count but fewer than ten. This sample is part of a study of blood T cell repertoires in COVID-19. Sequencing was performed with immunoSEQ multiplex PCR; in TCRdb, only in-frame clones are kept and a portion is missing. This sample has some 250,000 clones, with over 80% found just once. Sequenced sample: peripheral blood. The TCR comes from a man between 40 and 49 years old with acute or convalescent COVID-19.

The CDR3 loop reads CASSLALRGGQHF. CDR3 bases: TGTGCCAGCAGCTTAGCGTTACGGGGGGGCCAGCATTTT. The chain carries TRBV7-8 and TRBJ1-5, with a possible D match to TRBD1 (5 bases). CDR1 SGHVS and CDR2 FQNEAQ come from the germline V gene. There are 13 residues in the CDR3. Between the trimmed V and J ends, which lost 0 bases and 12 bases, there was a span of 12 bases.